These T cell receptor beta chains were read from a single sample in a study of T cell changes during pregnancy in multiple sclerosis. Libraries were prepared by immunoSEQ multiplex PCR; TCRdb keeps only in-frame clonotypes and omits some of them. The repertoire consists of roughly 97,000 clones, with roughly nine tenths occurring once and the leading ten covering over 0.6%. The sample in question was peripheral blood, obtained in the second trimester of pregnancy. These receptors came from a female donor in good health, enrolled as a control in a pregnancy study. CDR3s include the opening cysteine and the closing phenylalanine or tryptophan. D genes are given only for firm matches. Size tells how often a clone was seen (once, few, many) or the class of an expanded clone, and some rows leave it out.

D gene | J gene | clone size | V gene | CDR3 protein | CDR3 DNA
TRBD2 | TRBJ2-7 | . | TRBV5-4 | CASSGGLAGDTYEQYF | TGTGCCAGCAGCGGCGGGCTAGCGGGGGATACCTACGAGCAGTACTTC
. | TRBJ2-6 | . | TRBV7-2 | CASSLERSGANVLTF | TGTGCCAGCAGCTTAGAGAGGTCCGGGGCCAACGTCCTGACTTTC
TRBD1 | TRBJ2-1 | . | TRBV6-5 | CASRPQGRHEQFF | TGTGCCAGCAGACCACAGGGGCGACATGAGCAGTTCTTC
. | TRBJ1-1 | . | TRBV20-1 | CSARAVSEAFF | TGCAGTGCTAGGGCAGTTTCTGAAGCTTTCTTT
. | TRBJ1-2 | . | TRBV27 | CASSFRRELVRGYTF | TGTGCCAGCAGTTTTAGGAGGGAGTTGGTTCGGGGCTACACCTTC
TRBD1 | TRBJ2-7 | . | TRBV19 | CASSPSFGTVYEQYF | TGTGCCAGTAGCCCTTCCTTCGGGACAGTCTACGAGCAGTACTTC
TRBD1 | TRBJ1-5 | many | TRBV19 | CASSTRTGGNQPQHF | TGTGCCAGTAGTACAAGGACAGGGGGGAACCAGCCCCAGCATTTT
. | TRBJ2-7 | . | TRBV2 | CASSEAGGANYEQYF | TGTGCCAGCAGTGAAGCCGGAGGAGCCAACTACGAGCAGTACTTC
TRBD2 | TRBJ2-2 | . | TRBV28 | CANRGVTGELFF | TGTGCCAACCGGGGGGTAACCGGGGAGCTGTTTTTT
. | TRBJ2-5 | . | TRBV5-4 | CASSTPEGKETQYF | TGTGCCAGCAGCACTCCGGAGGGGAAAGAGACCCAGTACTTC
. | TRBJ2-1 | once | TRBV27 | CASSIRVLSYNEQFF | TGTGCCAGCAGTATCCGGGTCCTCTCCTACAATGAGCAGTTCTTC
. | TRBJ1-5 | . | TRBV7-2 | CASSLGGDDNQPQHF | TGTGCCAGCAGCTTAGGCGGGGATGACAATCAGCCCCAGCATTTT
. | TRBJ2-7 | . | TRBV27 | CASSLIGAYEQYF | TGTGCCAGCAGTTTAATCGGGGCCTACGAGCAGTACTTC
TRBD1 | TRBJ1-2 | . | TRBV5-1 | CASRIGTVYGYTF | TGCGCCAGCAGAATCGGGACAGTCTATGGCTACACCTTC
TRBD2 | TRBJ2-7 | . | TRBV6-5 | CASTSLSGALYEQYF | TGTGCCAGCACCTCTCTTAGCGGGGCCCTTTACGAGCAGTACTTC
. | TRBJ1-2 | . | TRBV7-2 | CASSPGRGNGYGYTF | TGTGCCAGCAGCCCCGGACGAGGGAACGGCTATGGCTACACCTTC
. | TRBJ1-2 | . | TRBV6-5 | CASSYSRLKSPYGYTF | TGTGCCAGCAGTTACTCGAGATTAAAATCCCCTTATGGCTACACCTTC
TRBD1 | TRBJ2-1 | . | TRBV7-2 | CASSFGETGGTFF | TGTGCCAGCAGCTTTGGCGAGACAGGGGGGACCTTCTTC
TRBD1 | TRBJ1-2 | . | TRBV30 | CAWWDRNYGYTF | TGTGCCTGGTGGGACAGAAACTATGGCTACACCTTC
TRBD2 | TRBJ2-3 | once | TRBV6-4 | CASSPSGGSTDTQYF | TGTGCCAGCAGCCCTAGCGGGGGGAGCACAGATACGCAGTATTTT
. | TRBJ2-1 | . | TRBV7-9 | CASSPFPSGGNNEQFF | TGTGCCAGCAGCCCCTTTCCCAGCGGAGGTAACAATGAGCAGTTCTTC
. | TRBJ2-7 | many | TRBV5-1 | CASSLFSGPSYEQYF | TGCGCCAGCAGCTTGTTCAGCGGTCCCTCCTACGAGCAGTACTTC
. | TRBJ2-5 | . | TRBV28 | CASSLWDSHREVETQYF | TGTGCCAGCAGTTTATGGGACTCCCACCGCGAAGTAGAGACCCAGTACTTC
. | TRBJ2-7 | . | TRBV6-5 | CASSYSNQGVGEQYF | TGTGCCAGCAGTTACTCAAACCAGGGTGTTGGCGAGCAGTACTTC
TRBD1 | TRBJ2-5 | . | TRBV10-1 | CASIPRDRVRETQYF | TGCGCCAGCATTCCACGGGACAGGGTAAGGGAGACCCAGTACTTC
TRBD2 | TRBJ2-1 | . | TRBV6-5 | CASSRLAEPYNEQFF | TGTGCCAGCAGTAGACTAGCGGAACCCTACAATGAGCAGTTCTTC
. | TRBJ2-1 | . | TRBV6-4 | CASSAGPWGVNEQFF | TGTGCCAGCAGTGCTGGACCATGGGGAGTCAATGAGCAGTTCTTC
. | TRBJ1-1 | few | TRBV30 | CAWKDSRSEAFF | TGTGCCTGGAAAGACAGTAGAAGTGAAGCTTTCTTT
TRBD1 | TRBJ1-1 | . | TRBV5-1 | CASSLRQGASGLEAFF | TGCGCCAGCAGCTTGAGACAGGGGGCGTCTGGCCTCGAGGCTTTCTTT
. | TRBJ2-5 | once | TRBV7-9 | CASSLASGETQYF | TGTGCCAGCAGCTTAGCCAGTGGAGAGACCCAGTACTTC
TRBD1 | TRBJ1-2 | . | TRBV6-5 | CASSPLGTGVYGYTF | TGTGCCAGCAGTCCGCTGGGGACAGGGGTCTATGGCTACACCTTC
TRBD1 | TRBJ1-2 | . | TRBV5-1 | CASSLGQGVYGYTF | TGCGCCAGCAGCTTGGGGCAGGGGGTCTATGGCTACACCTTC
. | TRBJ1-6 | . | TRBV14 | CASSQNRASSPLHF | TGTGCCAGCAGCCAGAACAGGGCCAGTTCACCCCTCCACTTT
TRBD2 | TRBJ2-1 | once | TRBV6-5 | CASRRLAGVNEQFF | TGTGCCAGCAGGAGACTAGCGGGAGTGAATGAGCAGTTCTTC
. | TRBJ1-3 | . | TRBV7-2 | CASTQGNTIYF | TGTGCCAGCACCCAGGGGAACACCATATATTTT
TRBD1 | TRBJ1-4 | . | TRBV6-6 | CASSRGTAINEKLFF | TGTGCCAGCAGTAGAGGGACAGCTATTAATGAAAAACTGTTTTTT
TRBD1 | TRBJ1-4 | . | TRBV27 | CASSPGDRGGEKLFF | TGTGCCAGCAGTCCGGGAGACAGGGGCGGGGAAAAACTGTTTTTT
TRBD1 | TRBJ1-2 | . | TRBV11-2 | CASEGDRGGNYGYTF | TGTGCCAGCGAGGGGGACAGGGGAGGAAACTATGGCTACACCTTC
TRBD1 | TRBJ1-5 | . | TRBV7-8 | CASGDREGLGNQPQHF | TGTGCCAGCGGGGACAGGGAAGGTTTGGGCAATCAGCCCCAGCATTTT
TRBD2 | TRBJ2-7 | . | TRBV15 | CATSRDLLAAPGDEQYF | TGTGCCACCAGCAGAGATTTACTAGCGGCCCCCGGGGACGAGCAGTACTTC
. | TRBJ1-1 | . | TRBV5-4 | CASSLAGDPEAFF | TGTGCCAGCAGCTTGGCAGGGGACCCTGAAGCTTTCTTT
. | TRBJ1-5 | . | TRBV7-8 | CASSLVEGVGSNQPQHF | TGTGCCAGCAGCTTAGTTGAGGGGGTAGGCTCCAATCAGCCCCAGCATTTT
. | TRBJ2-3 | once | TRBV7-2 | CASSLASLGHTDTQYF | TGTGCCAGCAGCTTAGCGAGTTTGGGGCATACAGATACGCAGTATTTT
TRBD1 | TRBJ1-1 | . | TRBV7-2 | CASSLMLTGINTEAFF | TGTGCCAGCAGCTTAATGTTGACAGGGATAAACACTGAAGCTTTCTTT
. | TRBJ2-7 | . | TRBV19 | CASSIGPAYEQYF | TGTGCCAGTAGTATAGGCCCAGCCTACGAGCAGTACTTC
. | TRBJ2-1 | once | TRBV5-1 | CASSLEGVSYNEQFF | TGCGCCAGCAGCCTTGAGGGAGTATCCTACAATGAGCAGTTCTTC
. | TRBJ2-4 | . | TRBV10-3 | CAISDGLDKNIQYF | TGTGCCATCAGTGACGGGTTGGACAAAAACATTCAGTACTTC
TRBD2 | TRBJ2-4 | . | TRBV10-2 | CASSDGGLAEDIQYF | TGCGCCAGCAGTGATGGGGGACTAGCTGAAGACATTCAGTACTTC
. | TRBJ1-4 | . | TRBV28 | CASTPDTTNEKLFF | TGTGCCAGCACACCAGATACAACTAATGAAAAACTGTTTTTT
. | TRBJ1-1 | . | TRBV18 | CASSSDRTTEAFF | TGTGCCAGCTCGTCTGATCGGACAACTGAAGCTTTCTTT
TRBD1 | TRBJ1-1 | . | TRBV2 | CASTTTGGLGTEAFF | TGTGCCAGCACCACAACAGGGGGCCTGGGCACTGAAGCTTTCTTT
. | TRBJ1-5 | . | TRBV28 | CASSFSGGANQPQHF | TGTGCCAGCAGTTTCTCCGGGGGGGCCAATCAGCCCCAGCATTTT
TRBD1 | TRBJ2-2 | many | TRBV5-4 | CASSIYRGSNTGELFF | TGTGCCAGCAGCATTTACAGGGGATCTAACACCGGGGAGCTGTTTTTT
TRBD1 | TRBJ1-1 | . | TRBV18 | CASSASTGINTEAFF | TGTGCCAGCTCCGCTTCGACAGGGATTAACACTGAAGCTTTCTTT